What follows are 25 T cell receptor beta chains derived from one specimen sequenced in a study of shared clonotypes between healthy human individuals. Clones were sequenced by immunoSEQ multiplex PCR, and TCRdb holds only the in-frame ones, with some missing. The sample yields about 1 million clones, around 75% seen once. The sample consisted of memory CD4+ T cells sorted from blood. As to subset: CD45RA-negative fraction. Receptor source: a man aged 18 to 29 in good health.

As regards this clone: One end of the junction does not line up with germline, which may come from a read error. V and J are TRBV10-2 and TRBJ2-7; D is ambiguous. CDR1 and CDR2 from the germline V gene are WSHSY and SAAADI. The CDR3 is 11 residues long. This CDR3 is CASRELYEQYF. The DNA for the CDR3 is TGCGCCAGCAGGGAGTTATACGAGCAGTACTTC.

This clone turned up a few times. The gene calls are TRBV9 and TRBJ2-5; 9 nucleotides line up with TRBD2. This CDR3 is 16 amino acids long. Germline V gene sequence: CDR1 SGDLS, CDR2 YYNGEE. V lost 4 bases to trimming and J lost 5 bases; unmatched junction nucleotides: 12. As DNA, the CDR3 is TGTGCCAGCAGCTCGAGAGGCGGGGGGGGCCTGGAGACCCAGTACTTC. It translates to CASSSRGGGGLETQYF.

With respect to this clone: The junction does not match germline at one end; this may be a read error. The chain employs TRBV7-9 and TRBJ2-3; maybe TRBD2 (5 bases). The CDR3 contains 14 residues. Germline V CDR1 and CDR2: SEHNR, FQNEAQ (reference sequence). CDR3 region: CASSLAEGQAKFIF. The CDR3 nucleotides are TGTGCCAGCAGCTTAGCTGAGGGTCAGGCGAAATTCATTTTT.

The chain joins TRBV7-2 to TRBJ1-3, with a weak D call TRBD1 (6 bases). CDR3 length equals 15 residues. Trimming stripped 7 bases from V and 4 bases from J, with 17 bases between. Germline V CDR1 and CDR2: SGHTA, FQGNSA. CDR3 nucleotide sequence: TGTGCCAGCACTCTAAGGAACAGGGTGGGAAACACCATATATTTT. This codes for CASTLRNRVGNTIYF.

The sample holds a few counts of this clone. This rearrangement joins TRBV5-3 to TRBJ2-2; D ambiguous. TRBV5-3 is reported as an ORF; its role is uncertain. Between the trimmed V and J ends, which lost 0 bases and 9 bases, there was a span of 12 bases. This CDR3 contains 14 residues. The CDR3 region is CARSLVTVIRELFF. The DNA for the CDR3 is TGTGCCAGAAGCTTGGTTACGGTGATAAGGGAGCTGTTTTTT.

The chain employs TRBV6-6 and TRBJ1-1; D is unresolved. V was clipped by 5 bases and J by 1 base, with 14 bases between them. Germline assignment: CDR1 MNHNY and CDR2 SVGAGI (reference sequence). This CDR3 region has 15 residues. The CDR3 DNA sequence: TGTGCCAGCAGTGACTGGGGTAGTGGGAACACTGAAGCTTTCTTT. Protein sequence: CASSDWGSGNTEAFF.

The chain uses TRBV4-1 and TRBJ2-2; TRBD1 is a possible D gene (6 bases). CDR1 is MGHRA, CDR2 YSYEKL, per germline. This CDR3 contains 16 residues. The V end lost 2 bases, the J end lost 1 base, and 11 bases lay between the germline ends. The CDR3 spells CASSQFSGVNTGELFF. The CDR3 DNA is TGCGCCAGCAGCCAATTCTCAGGGGTGAACACCGGGGAGCTGTTTTTT.

This clone was seen a few times. The chain joins TRBV28 to TRBJ2-7; 10 nucleotides line up with TRBD1. Germline-derived CDR1 and CDR2 are MDHEN and SYDVKM. The CDR3 has 16 residues. The V gene end was trimmed by 5 bases and the J gene end by 7 bases; junction bases not matched to a gene: 14. CDR3 in amino acids: CASSRPTGGKVEEQYF. CDR3 coding DNA: TGTGCCAGCAGTCGTCCGACAGGGGGCAAGGTGGAAGAGCAGTACTTC.

The J gene is TRBJ2-5, the V gene TRBV18, with D perhaps matching TRBD2 (5 bases). The CDR3 sequence is 14 residues long. The germline gives CDR1 KGHSH, CDR2 LQKENI. Trimming left V 0 bases short and J 5 bases short, with 10 bases between. CDR3 sequence: CASSPPEDRETQYF. The CDR3 DNA follows: TGTGCCAGCTCACCACCGGAGGATAGGGAGACCCAGTACTTC. The full variable domain, in which reference TRBV18 and TRBJ2-5 provide the parts outside the CDR3, is NAGVMQNPRHLVRRRGQEARLRCSPMKGHSHVYWYRQLPEEGLKFMVYLQKENIIDESGMPKERFSAEFPKEGPSILRIQQVVRGDSAAYFCASSPPEDRETQYFGPGTRLLVL.

This clone was found a few times. The J gene is TRBJ1-6, the V gene TRBV11-2; TRBD1 matches 11 bases. This CDR3 comprises 14 residues. V shed 5 bases and J 10 bases; nucleotides not matched to a gene: 4. Germline CDR1 reads SGHAT; CDR2 reads FQNNGV. The CDR3 nucleotides are TGTGCCAGCAGCCCGGACAGGGGGCTATCACCCCTCCACTTT. Translating gives CASSPDRGLSPLHF.

The chain carries TRBV19 and TRBJ2-1, with 11 bases lining up with TRBD2. This CDR3 is built from 19 residues. From germline, CDR1 is LNHDA and CDR2 SQIVND (reference sequence). The V segment lost 1 base and the J segment 1 base; nucleotides outside the gene matches: 9. The CDR3 loop is CASSIGSSRLAGSYNEQFF. The CDR3, as DNA: TGTGCCAGTAGTATAGGTTCGTCGAGACTAGCGGGATCCTACAATGAGCAGTTCTTC.

V usage is TRBV5-1 and J usage is TRBJ2-7; tentatively, D is TRBD1 (6 bases). Germline-derived CDR1 and CDR2 are SGHRS and YFSETQ. The CDR3 is 13 residues long. V shed 4 bases and J shed 4 bases, with 12 bases lying between them. CDR3 sequence (DNA): TGCGCCAGCAGCCCGGACAGCTTTTACGAGCAGTACTTC. Protein sequence: CASSPDSFYEQYF.

CDR3 nucleotide sequence: TGCGCCAGCAGCTTGGTAGACAGGAACACAGATACGCAGTATTTT. Protein sequence: CASSLVDRNTDTQYF. The V call is TRBV5-1, the J call TRBJ2-3, with D perhaps matching TRBD1 (6 bases). Trimming stripped 0 bases from V and 2 bases from J, with 10 bases between. Germline CDR1 and CDR2: SGHRS and YFSETQ. The length of the CDR3 is 15 residues.

This clone was observed a handful of times. Other DNA sequences in this specimen translate into the identical CDR3. This chain links TRBV29-1 with TRBJ1-2, with 7 positions matching TRBD1. The CDR3 is made up of 11 amino acids. Trimming removed 4 bases from V and 8 bases from J; junction bases left unmatched: 4. Germline-derived CDR1 and CDR2 are SQVTM and ANQGSEA. The CDR3 here is CSVGGTEGYTF. CDR3 bases: TGCAGCGTTGGAGGGACAGAGGGCTACACCTTC.

This clone was observed many times. V gene TRBV5-1 combines with J gene TRBJ2-2, with a weak D call TRBD1 (5 bases). The CDR3 is 14 amino acids. The germline gives CDR1 SGHRS, CDR2 YFSETQ. V lost 6 bases, J lost 0 bases, and 9 bases lay in between. The CDR3 reads CASKDIPNTGELFF. DNA for the CDR3: TGCGCCAGCAAGGACATCCCGAACACCGGGGAGCTGTTTTTT.

To note about this clone: Possible read error: a much larger clone is one base away. The chain couples TRBV29-1 to TRBJ2-4, with D possibly called TRBD1 or TRBD2 (5 bases each). From germline, CDR1 is SQVTM and CDR2 ANQGSEA. The V end lost 0 bases, the J end lost 5 bases, and 11 bases lay between the germline ends. There are 14 residues in the CDR3. The chain's CDR3 is CSVEEGGRENIQYF. CDR3 nucleotide sequence: TGCAGCGTTGAAGAAGGAGGCAGGGAAAACATTCAGTACTTC.

This clone was seen only a few times. V and J are TRBV10-1 and TRBJ2-1; the D gene is possibly TRBD1 (6 bases). The germline V gene encodes CDR1 WNHNN and CDR2 SYGVQD (reference sequence). The V end lost 3 bases, the J end lost 3 bases, and 6 bases lay between the germline ends. The CDR3 has 13 residues. Here the CDR3 DNA reads TGCGCCAGCAGTGAACAGGGCTACAATGAGCAGTTCTTC. This gives the protein CASSEQGYNEQFF.

The V gene is TRBV7-2, the J gene TRBJ2-1; D is undetermined. Trimming took off 3 bases at V and 7 bases at J, with 19 bases between the two ends. The CDR3 is 16 residues long. Germline V gene sequence: CDR1 SGHTA, CDR2 FQGNSA. Here the CDR3 reads CASSFAGSLGLNEQFF. The CDR3 region has the DNA TGTGCCAGCAGCTTTGCCGGGTCACTGGGGTTGAATGAGCAGTTCTTC.

A note on this clone: Other DNA variants within this sample encode the same CDR3. The chain is built from TRBV5-1 and TRBJ1-1, with 10 bases fitting TRBD1. Germline CDR1 reads SGHRS; CDR2 reads YFSETQ. Trimming removed 0 bases from V and 6 bases from J; junction bases left unmatched: 2. CDR3 length: 14 residues. The CDR3 region is CASSLGQGASEAFF. The CDR3 nucleotides read TGCGCCAGCAGCTTGGGACAGGGGGCATCTGAAGCTTTCTTT.

Details on this clone: Other nucleotide sequences in the sample specify the same CDR3. J is TRBJ1-2 and V is TRBV5-1, with 7 bases lining up with TRBD1. There are 14 residues in the CDR3. In germline, CDR1 is SGHRS, CDR2 YFSETQ. J gave up 0 bases and V 3 bases, and 2 bases lay outside the gene matches. The CDR3, as DNA: TGCGCCAGCAGCTCAGGGGGAGCTAACTATGGCTACACCTTC. It specifies CASSSGGANYGYTF.

V gene TRBV14 combines with J gene TRBJ1-2, with 7 bases lining up with TRBD1. V lost 1 base and J lost 8; bases outside the gene matches: 4. The germline V gene encodes CDR1 SGHDN and CDR2 FVKESK. This CDR3 comprises 13 residues. The CDR3 region is CASSQALGQGYTF. DNA of the CDR3: TGTGCCAGCAGCCAAGCACTGGGACAGGGCTACACCTTC. Filled out from reference TRBV14 and TRBJ1-2, the complete variable domain reads EAGVTQFPSHSVIEKGQTVTLRCDPISGHDNLYWYRRVMGKEIKFLLHFVKESKQDESGMPNNRFLAERTGGTYSTLKVQPAELEDSGVYFCASSQALGQGYTFGSGTRLTVV.

This clone was counted a few times. The chain couples TRBV10-3 to TRBJ2-7; D remains unclear. The CDR3 extends over 14 amino acids. Per germline, CDR1 ENHRY and CDR2 SYGVKD. Trimming removed 6 bases at V and 3 bases at J, with 15 bases between. CDR3 coding DNA: TGTGCCATCAGGTTTTCGGACGGATTCTACGAGCAGTACTTC. Amino acids: CAIRFSDGFYEQYF.

This clone was picked up one time. This chain links TRBV6-4 with TRBJ1-5, with 8 bases aligning to TRBD1. This CDR3 has 14 residues. Germline V gene sequence: CDR1 MRHNA, CDR2 SNTAGT. Unmatched junction bases numbered 7, after V lost 5 bases and J lost 7 bases. CDR3 amino acids: CASSLQGGGQPQHF. CDR3 coding DNA: TGTGCCAGCAGTTTACAGGGGGGCGGGCAGCCCCAGCATTTT.

The chain recombines TRBV5-6 with TRBJ1-4; D gene uncertain. Trimming took 1 base from V and 2 from J, leaving 6 bases between them. This CDR3 is 14 amino acids long. The germline CDR1 and CDR2 sequences are SGHDT and YYEEEE. In nucleotides, the CDR3 is TGTGCCAGCAGCTTGAAGGGTACTAATGAAAAACTGTTTTTT. This codes for CASSLKGTNEKLFF.

On this clone itself: Other DNA sequences in the same sample also yield this CDR3. The chain employs TRBV5-1 and TRBJ1-1, with D uncertain. Germline CDR1 and CDR2: SGHRS and YFSETQ. The CDR3 length is 14 residues. Trimming removed 0 bases at V and 2 bases at J, with 8 bases between. CDR3: CASSLGQQNTEAFF. In DNA form, the CDR3 reads TGCGCCAGCAGCTTGGGCCAGCAAAACACTGAAGCTTTCTTT.